This T cell receptor beta chain emerged from a study of blood T cells in healthy people across ages. The V end lost 6 bases, the J end lost 5 bases, and 7 bases lay between the germline ends. CDR3 size: 11 residues. Using a J-beta primer mix together with a sample-barcoded 5' primer, a second PCR was run for about 6 to 11 cycles. Every cDNA molecule bore a tag from a template-switch adaptor containing 12 random nucleotides. MiXCR, run by TCRdb on the 5' RACE reads, gives a single entry per CDR3 protein. The repertoire includes around 780,000 distinct CDR3 sequences, 25% to 30% of them detected once, and about 3% sits in the top ten. The same specimen was also included in a second study, on T cells of mothers and their children. That source reports: With unrelated pairs as the comparison, related mother-child pairs had a slightly higher overlap that was not significant.

The chain recombines TRBV12-3 or TRBV12-4 with TRBJ1-1; D is unresolved. The source of this sequence is a boy aged 10-17 years in good health. Sequencing was performed on blood. Here the CDR3 reads CASSWRTEAFF. DNA for the CDR3: TGTGCCAGCAGCTGGCGAACTGAAGCTTTCTTT.